The next 2 T cell receptor beta chains were all read from a single sample in a study of blood T cell repertoires in COVID-19. Here immunoSEQ multiplex PCR was the method, and the copy in TCRdb shows in-frame clones only, minus some. The table shows roughly 40,000 clones, with more than 75% occurring only once. The sequencing input was peripheral blood. The receptors stem from a man between 65 and 85 years old with active or convalescent COVID-19.

The chain is built from TRBV5-4 and TRBJ2-1; D might be TRBD2 (7 bases). There are 15 residues in the CDR3. Germline V CDR1 and CDR2: SGHNT, YYREEE (reference sequence). V was clipped by 0 bases and J by 6 bases, with 13 bases between them. In nucleotides, the CDR3 is TGTGCCAGCAGCTTGGTCGGGGGGCGGGTCAATGAGCAGTTCTTC. It codes for CASSLVGGRVNEQFF.

The chain is built from TRBV28 and TRBJ2-2; 7 bases agree with TRBD1. The germline gives CDR1 MDHEN, CDR2 SYDVKM. V shed 5 bases and J 6 bases; nucleotides not matched to a gene: 3. The CDR3 consists of 13 residues. The CDR3 reads CASSRQGAGELFF. CDR3 nucleotides: TGTGCCAGCAGTCGGCAGGGGGCCGGGGAGCTGTTTTTT. Together with reference TRBV28 and TRBJ2-2, the CDR3 gives the full variable domain: DVKVTQSSRYLVKRTGEKVFLECVQDMDHENMFWYRQDPGLGLRLIYFSYDVKMKEKGDIPEGYSVSREKKERFSLILESASTNQTSMYLCASSRQGAGELFFGEGSRLTVL.